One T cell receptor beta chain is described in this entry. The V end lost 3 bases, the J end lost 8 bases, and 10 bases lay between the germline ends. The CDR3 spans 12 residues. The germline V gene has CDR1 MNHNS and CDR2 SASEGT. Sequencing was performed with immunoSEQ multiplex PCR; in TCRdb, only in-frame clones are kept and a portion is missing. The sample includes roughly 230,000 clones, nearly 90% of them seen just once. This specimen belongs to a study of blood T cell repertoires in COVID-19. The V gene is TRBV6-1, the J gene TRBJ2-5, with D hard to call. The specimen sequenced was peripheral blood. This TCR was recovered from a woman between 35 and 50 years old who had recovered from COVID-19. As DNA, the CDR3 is TGTGCCAGCAGTGACAGCGCTAGTACCCAGTACTTC. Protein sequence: CASSDSASTQYF.